This paragraph reports one T cell receptor beta chain. Its target is unknown. Trimming pared 8 bases from V and 3 bases from J, leaving 11 bases between. There are 12 residues in the CDR3. Germline V CDR1 and CDR2: MNHEY, SVGAGI. As to treatment: oral pan-JAK inhibitor, 5-10 mg twice daily. Sampling of alopecia areata patients yielded lesional scalp punch biopsies as well as peripheral blood. PBMC-derived CD4+ and CD8+ T cells were sorted. RNA, once extracted, was reverse transcribed into cDNA for use as the sequencing template. TCRdb keeps only in-frame clones here, not all; method: immunoSEQ multiplex PCR. The repertoire has around 300,000 clones, 60% of them found once; the top ten carry about 0.93%. The data belong to a study of CD8+ T cells in alopecia areata. Whole-study findings and limits: On tofacitinib, scalp clonality and expanded CD8+ clones among top 100 fell significantly. There were many expanded lesional clones persisting in scalp and blood during tofacitinib.

This chain uses TRBV6-5 with TRBJ2-7, with no clear D. The sequencing used CD4+ T cells sorted from blood, collected between weeks 51 and 54, from a patient treated with tofacitinib. This TCR was recovered from a human donor with alopecia areata. The CDR3 spells CASFASSYEQYF. CDR3 sequence (DNA): TGTGCCAGCTTCGCCAGTAGCTACGAGCAGTACTTC.